This is a list of T cell receptor beta chains from one sample in a study of cytomegalovirus exposure and HLA in healthy donors. Here immunoSEQ multiplex PCR was the method, and the copy in TCRdb shows in-frame clones only, minus some. Of roughly 140,000 clones listed, 75% to 80% are singletons. The specimen sequenced was PBMCs. The origin of the receptors is a male donor in good health and CMV-seronegative. Each CDR3 is given with its conserved first and last residue. A D gene is named only where the DNA matches it firmly. Clone size is not always given. Where it is, it says once, few, many or a class for expanded clones.

d_gene: NA; j_gene: TRBJ1-2; v_gene: TRBV7-2; abundance: NA; CDR3nt: TGTGCCAGCAGCTTAGGCCTACTTCAGGGAGGGGGATATGGCTACACCTTC; CDR3aa: CASSLGLLQGGGYGYTF
d_gene: TRBD1; j_gene: TRBJ1-1; v_gene: TRBV19; abundance: NA; CDR3nt: TGTGCCAGTAGATGGAGGGGACAGGGGGCAGGAGCTGAAGCTTTCTTT; CDR3aa: CASRWRGQGAGAEAFF
d_gene: TRBD1; j_gene: TRBJ1-2; v_gene: TRBV6-5; abundance: NA; CDR3nt: TGTGCCAGCTCGGGACAGAGCTATGGCTACACCTTC; CDR3aa: CASSGQSYGYTF
d_gene: TRBD2; j_gene: TRBJ2-2; v_gene: TRBV5-6; abundance: once; CDR3nt: TGTGCCAGCAGCCTCCTGGCGGGGGGGCGAACCGGGGAGCTGTTTTTT; CDR3aa: CASSLLAGGRTGELFF
d_gene: TRBD2; j_gene: TRBJ2-7; v_gene: TRBV7-9; abundance: NA; CDR3nt: TGTGCCAGCAGCTACCTAGCGGGGGGCTCCTACGAGCAGTACTTC; CDR3aa: CASSYLAGGSYEQYF
d_gene: TRBD1; j_gene: TRBJ1-2; v_gene: TRBV30; abundance: NA; CDR3nt: TGTGCCTGGAGTGTACGTGGGACAGGGGGCTATGGCTACACCTTC; CDR3aa: CAWSVRGTGGYGYTF
d_gene: NA; j_gene: TRBJ1-2; v_gene: TRBV19; abundance: NA; CDR3nt: TGTGCCAGTAGTATCGGGCAGGGGCGAGGCTACACCTTC; CDR3aa: CASSIGQGRGYTF
d_gene: TRBD1; j_gene: TRBJ2-7; v_gene: TRBV7-3; abundance: NA; CDR3nt: TGTGCCAGCAGCTTACGCCCTGCGCTTCCCGGGACAGGGGCACCCGAGCAGTACTTC; CDR3aa: CASSLRPALPGTGAPEQYF
d_gene: TRBD1; j_gene: TRBJ1-5; v_gene: TRBV19; abundance: NA; CDR3nt: TGTGCCAGTAGTGATACAGGGGGCCCTAATCAGCCCCAGCATTTT; CDR3aa: CASSDTGGPNQPQHF
d_gene: NA; j_gene: TRBJ1-2; v_gene: TRBV28; abundance: NA; CDR3nt: TGTGCCAGCACCCAAAGCGGGACGTGGAGATATGGCTACACCTTC; CDR3aa: CASTQSGTWRYGYTF
d_gene: NA; j_gene: TRBJ2-7; v_gene: TRBV7-6; abundance: NA; CDR3nt: TGTGCCAGCAGCTCTAGAGGGGACACCACCTACGAGCAGTACTTC; CDR3aa: CASSSRGDTTYEQYF
d_gene: NA; j_gene: TRBJ1-3; v_gene: TRBV19; abundance: NA; CDR3nt: TGTGCCAGTAGTATACTGACAGGCTCTGGAAACACCATATATTTT; CDR3aa: CASSILTGSGNTIYF
d_gene: NA; j_gene: TRBJ2-3; v_gene: TRBV4-3; abundance: NA; CDR3nt: TGCGCCAGCAGCCAAAATTCGAGGATTCCGACAGATACGCAGTATTTT; CDR3aa: CASSQNSRIPTDTQYF
d_gene: TRBD1; j_gene: TRBJ1-2; v_gene: TRBV7-2; abundance: NA; CDR3nt: TGTGCCAGCAGCCGCCAGCCCGGGACAGGGTCATCTGGCTACACCTTC; CDR3aa: CASSRQPGTGSSGYTF
d_gene: NA; j_gene: TRBJ2-7; v_gene: TRBV7-2; abundance: NA; CDR3nt: TGTGCCAGCAGTGCCATTGGTGCGGGGCGTCCTACGGAGCAGTACTTC; CDR3aa: CASSAIGAGRPTEQYF
d_gene: NA; j_gene: TRBJ2-7; v_gene: TRBV9; abundance: NA; CDR3nt: TGTGCCAGCAGCGTAGGCGGAACAAACTACGAGCAGTACTTC; CDR3aa: CASSVGGTNYEQYF
d_gene: NA; j_gene: TRBJ2-1; v_gene: TRBV6-4; abundance: NA; CDR3nt: TGTGCCAGCAGTGACTTCGTAGCCAATGAGCAGTTCTTC; CDR3aa: CASSDFVANEQFF
d_gene: NA; j_gene: TRBJ1-2; v_gene: TRBV7-2; abundance: NA; CDR3nt: TGTGCCAGCAGCTTAGATCCAGACCCCCCTAGGTATGGCTACACCTTC; CDR3aa: CASSLDPDPPRYGYTF
d_gene: TRBD1; j_gene: TRBJ1-1; v_gene: TRBV7-9; abundance: NA; CDR3nt: TGTTCCAGCAGTCCACGGGGACAGAGCATGAACACTGAAGCTTTCTTT; CDR3aa: CSSSPRGQSMNTEAFF
d_gene: NA; j_gene: TRBJ1-1; v_gene: TRBV23-1; abundance: NA; CDR3nt: TGCGCCAGCAGTCCGGGCCAGGAGGCCCCGAACACTGAAGCTTTCTTT; CDR3aa: CASSPGQEAPNTEAFF
d_gene: TRBD1; j_gene: TRBJ1-1; v_gene: TRBV5-1; abundance: NA; CDR3nt: TGCGCCAGCAGCTTGGAGTTAGGGGGCGAAGCTTTCTTT; CDR3aa: CASSLELGGEAFF
d_gene: NA; j_gene: TRBJ2-2; v_gene: TRBV5-4; abundance: NA; CDR3nt: TGTGCCAGCAGCTCCGGACTCTCTCCCGGGGAGCTGTTTTTT; CDR3aa: CASSSGLSPGELFF
d_gene: NA; j_gene: TRBJ1-1; v_gene: TRBV7-3; abundance: NA; CDR3nt: TGTGCCAGCAGCTTCGCCAGGGACACTGAAGCTTTCTTT; CDR3aa: CASSFARDTEAFF
d_gene: NA; j_gene: TRBJ2-1; v_gene: TRBV30; abundance: NA; CDR3nt: TGTGCCTGGAGTCAGGGATACAATGAGCAGTTCTTC; CDR3aa: CAWSQGYNEQFF
d_gene: NA; j_gene: TRBJ1-5; v_gene: TRBV30; abundance: NA; CDR3nt: TGTGCCTGGAGTCCTCCCGTTTACACGAATCAGCCCCAGCATTTT; CDR3aa: CAWSPPVYTNQPQHF
d_gene: TRBD1; j_gene: TRBJ2-5; v_gene: TRBV5-6; abundance: NA; CDR3nt: TGTGCCAGCAGCCCGGACAGGGTAGTAAAGACCCAGTACTTC; CDR3aa: CASSPDRVVKTQYF
d_gene: TRBD1; j_gene: TRBJ1-2; v_gene: TRBV7-2; abundance: once; CDR3nt: TGTGCCAGCAGCTTAGAAGCGGGACAGGCCACCTATGGCTACACCTTC; CDR3aa: CASSLEAGQATYGYTF
d_gene: NA; j_gene: TRBJ2-7; v_gene: TRBV11-2; abundance: NA; CDR3nt: TGTGCCAGCAGCCTAGGTTGGGGGGAGAGCTCCTACGAGCAGTACTTC; CDR3aa: CASSLGWGESSYEQYF
d_gene: TRBD2; j_gene: TRBJ2-1; v_gene: TRBV28; abundance: NA; CDR3nt: TGTGCCAGCAGTCAGCTAGCGGGGGCCCCCTACAATGAGCAGTTCTTC; CDR3aa: CASSQLAGAPYNEQFF
d_gene: TRBD2; j_gene: TRBJ2-1; v_gene: TRBV6-5; abundance: NA; CDR3nt: TGTGCCAGCAGTTACGATTCTAGCGGGGGGCACGATGAGCAGTTCTTC; CDR3aa: CASSYDSSGGHDEQFF
d_gene: NA; j_gene: TRBJ1-2; v_gene: TRBV5-1; abundance: NA; CDR3nt: TGCGCCAGCAGCTTGTACGGAGCATCATATGGCTACACCTTC; CDR3aa: CASSLYGASYGYTF
d_gene: NA; j_gene: TRBJ1-6; v_gene: TRBV6-5; abundance: NA; CDR3nt: TGTGCCAGCAGTTACGGCAGGGTATCGTCCAATTCACCCCTCCACTTT; CDR3aa: CASSYGRVSSNSPLHF
d_gene: TRBD1; j_gene: TRBJ2-2; v_gene: TRBV19; abundance: NA; CDR3nt: TGTGCCAGTAGTGTGGCGGGGGGACAGGGGTACACCGGGGAGCTGTTTTTT; CDR3aa: CASSVAGGQGYTGELFF
d_gene: TRBD2; j_gene: TRBJ2-7; v_gene: TRBV29-1; abundance: NA; CDR3nt: TGCAGCGTTGAGGCCGGGACTAGCGGCACCTACGAGCAGTACTTC; CDR3aa: CSVEAGTSGTYEQYF
d_gene: NA; j_gene: TRBJ2-2; v_gene: TRBV11-3; abundance: NA; CDR3nt: TGTGCCAGCAGCTTAGATCCAGGCTGGGCCGGGGAGCTGTTTTTT; CDR3aa: CASSLDPGWAGELFF
d_gene: TRBD2; j_gene: TRBJ2-2; v_gene: TRBV25-1; abundance: NA; CDR3nt: TGTGCCAGCAGTGAAATAAGCGGGAGACCGAACACCGGGGAGCTGTTTTTT; CDR3aa: CASSEISGRPNTGELFF
d_gene: TRBD2; j_gene: TRBJ2-7; v_gene: TRBV7-6; abundance: NA; CDR3nt: TGTGCCAGCCAGAGCGGGGGGGCCTACGAGCAGTACTTC; CDR3aa: CASQSGGAYEQYF